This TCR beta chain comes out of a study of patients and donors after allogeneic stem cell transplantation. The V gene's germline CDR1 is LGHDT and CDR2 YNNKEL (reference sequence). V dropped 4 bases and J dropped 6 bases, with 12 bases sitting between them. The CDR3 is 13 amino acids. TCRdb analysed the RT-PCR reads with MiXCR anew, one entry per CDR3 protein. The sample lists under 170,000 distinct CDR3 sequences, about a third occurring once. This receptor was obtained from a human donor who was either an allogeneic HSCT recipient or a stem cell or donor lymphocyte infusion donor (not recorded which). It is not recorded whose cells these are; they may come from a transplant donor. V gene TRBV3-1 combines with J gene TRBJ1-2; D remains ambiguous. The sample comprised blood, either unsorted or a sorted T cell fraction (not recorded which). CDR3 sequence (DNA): TGTGCCAGCAGCCTTCGAGAGGTGCATGGCTACACCTTC. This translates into CASSLREVHGYTF.